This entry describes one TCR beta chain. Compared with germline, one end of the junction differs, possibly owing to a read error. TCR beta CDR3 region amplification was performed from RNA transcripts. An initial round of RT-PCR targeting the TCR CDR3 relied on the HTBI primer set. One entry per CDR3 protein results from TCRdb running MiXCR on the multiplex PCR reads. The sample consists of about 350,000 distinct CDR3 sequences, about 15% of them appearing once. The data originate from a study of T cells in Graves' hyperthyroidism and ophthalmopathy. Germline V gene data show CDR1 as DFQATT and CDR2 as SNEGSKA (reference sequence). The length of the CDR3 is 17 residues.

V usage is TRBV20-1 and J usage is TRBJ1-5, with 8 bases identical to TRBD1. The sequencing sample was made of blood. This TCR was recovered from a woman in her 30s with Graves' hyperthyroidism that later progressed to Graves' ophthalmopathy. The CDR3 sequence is CSARTDQFGQGNRPQHF. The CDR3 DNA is TGCAGTGCCAGAACAGATCAATTTGGACAGGGCAATCGGCCCCAGCATTTT.